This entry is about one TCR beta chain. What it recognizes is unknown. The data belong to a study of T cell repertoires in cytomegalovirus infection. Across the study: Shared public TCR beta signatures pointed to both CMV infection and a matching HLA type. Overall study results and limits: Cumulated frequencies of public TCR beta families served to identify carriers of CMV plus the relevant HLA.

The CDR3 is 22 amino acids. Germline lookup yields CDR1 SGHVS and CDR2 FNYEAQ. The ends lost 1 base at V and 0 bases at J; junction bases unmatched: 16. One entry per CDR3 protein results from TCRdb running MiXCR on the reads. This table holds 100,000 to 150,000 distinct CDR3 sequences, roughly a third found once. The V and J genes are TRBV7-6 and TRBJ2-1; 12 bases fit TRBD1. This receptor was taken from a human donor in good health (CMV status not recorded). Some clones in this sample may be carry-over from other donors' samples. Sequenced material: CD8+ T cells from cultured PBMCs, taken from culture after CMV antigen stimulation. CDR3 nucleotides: TGTGCCAGCAGCTTAGAAAGGGGGGGACAGGGGGCGGAACATTACTCCTACAATGAGCAGTTCTTC. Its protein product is CASSLERGGQGAEHYSYNEQFF.